What follows describes a single T cell receptor beta chain. Its target is unknown. J lost 6 bases, V lost 1 base, and 3 bases had no gene match. The CDR3 extends over 13 amino acids. Germline loops: CDR1 GTSNPN, CDR2 SVGIG (reference sequence). The data originate from a study of identifying expanded T cells in peripheral blood. General observations from the study: Technical replicates showed roughly 1.2 changed clones; approximately 2 weeks roughly 15; four weeks 19.

The repertoire was sequenced with immunoSEQ multiplex PCR; TCRdb's copy has only in-frame clones and lacks some. The sample has approximately 91,000 clones, 88% seen once. Healthy donors had no documented immune events, such as infections, while sampled. Sequencing was carried out using blood. This TCR derives from a person between 18 and 75 years old in good health. The chain links TRBV30 to TRBJ1-3, with 7 positions matching TRBD1. CDR3: CAWSAGGANTIYF. For the CDR3, the DNA is TGTGCCTGGAGTGCAGGGGGAGCAAACACCATATATTTT.